This T cell receptor beta chain was found in a study of blood T cell repertoires in COVID-19. Background on the study: The United States, Italy and Spain were the sources of the acute and convalescent COVID-19 samples.

The table came from immunoSEQ multiplex PCR; TCRdb's copy has only in-frame clones and leaves some out. The sample lists roughly 250,000 clones, approximately 84% occurring once. This clonotype originated in a human donor in a cohort sampled during active COVID-19. The material sequenced was peripheral blood.

The CDR3 reads CASSGTGGPTTDTQYF. As DNA, the CDR3 is TGTGCCAGCAGCGGGACAGGGGGTCCCACCACAGATACGCAGTATTTT. The rearrangement uses TRBV2 and TRBJ2-3, with TRBD1 matching 11 bases. Germline CDR1 and CDR2: SNHLY and FYNNEI. This CDR3 contains 16 residues. V dropped 6 bases and J dropped 2; count of bases not matched to a gene: 7.